This TCR beta chain was identified during a study of T cells in Graves' hyperthyroidism and ophthalmopathy. The wider study: Peripheral blood specimens were obtained at initial diagnosis, prior to any treatment.

Amplified TCR beta CDR3 regions came from RNA transcripts. A set of HTBI primers served as the primers for a first-round RT-PCR of the TCR CDR3. A single record per CDR3 protein comes from TCRdb applying MiXCR to the multiplex PCR reads. The data hold 530,000 or so distinct CDR3 sequences, with roughly 17% observed a single time. At least ten counts were recorded for this clonotype. A Clinical Activity Score of at least 3, a NOSPECS grade of at least 4 and a duration under 3 months were recorded in the ophthalmopathy patients. Any patient presenting with uncontrolled infection, other autoimmune disease, pregnancy or lactation was left out. Clinical symptoms, serum thyroxine, TRAb, thyroid ultrasound and orbital computed tomography informed diagnoses. The V end lost 0 bases, the J end lost 1 base, and 8 bases lay between the germline ends. CDR1 is SGHDT, CDR2 YYEEEE, per germline. The CDR3 loop spans 15 amino acids.

This sequence was found in a woman aged 18-29 years with Graves' ophthalmopathy. The V call is TRBV5-6, the J call TRBJ1-5, with D perhaps matching TRBD1 (6 bases). Sequenced input: blood. The CDR3 DNA follows: TGTGCCAGCAGCTTGGGTACAGGGAGCAATCAGCCCCAGCATTTT. Translation: CASSLGTGSNQPQHF.